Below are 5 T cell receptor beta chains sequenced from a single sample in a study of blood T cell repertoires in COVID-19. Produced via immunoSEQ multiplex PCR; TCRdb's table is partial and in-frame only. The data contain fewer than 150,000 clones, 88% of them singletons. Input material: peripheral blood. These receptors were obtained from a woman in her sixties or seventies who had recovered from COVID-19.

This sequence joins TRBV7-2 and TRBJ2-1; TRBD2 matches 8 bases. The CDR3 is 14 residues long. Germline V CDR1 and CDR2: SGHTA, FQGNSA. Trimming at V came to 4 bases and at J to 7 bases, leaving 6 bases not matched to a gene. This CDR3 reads CASSSLGTSNEQFF. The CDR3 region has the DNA TGTGCCAGCAGCTCCCTGGGGACTAGTAATGAGCAGTTCTTC.

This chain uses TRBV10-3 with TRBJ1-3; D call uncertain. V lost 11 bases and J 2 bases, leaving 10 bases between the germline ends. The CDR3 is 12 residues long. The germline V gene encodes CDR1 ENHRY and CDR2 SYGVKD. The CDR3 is CACHEAGNTIYF. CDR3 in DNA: TGTGCCTGCCACGAGGCTGGAAACACCATATATTTT.

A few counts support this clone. The chain's CDR3 is CASSQDARGLLESPLHF. In nucleotides, the CDR3 is TGCGCCAGCAGCCAAGATGCCAGGGGCCTGCTGGAATCACCCCTCCACTTT. The chain links TRBV4-3 to TRBJ1-6; a possible D gene is TRBD1 (6 bases). Germline CDR1 and CDR2: LGHNA and YSLEER. Between the trimmed V and J ends, which lost 0 bases and 10 bases, there was a span of 19 bases. The CDR3 covers 17 residues.

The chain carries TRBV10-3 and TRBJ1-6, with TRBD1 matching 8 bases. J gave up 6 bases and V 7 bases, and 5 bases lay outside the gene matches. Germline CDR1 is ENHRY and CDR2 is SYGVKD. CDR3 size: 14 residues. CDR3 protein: CAITADRVNSPLHF. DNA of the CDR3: TGTGCCATCACCGCGGACAGGGTTAATTCACCCCTCCACTTT.

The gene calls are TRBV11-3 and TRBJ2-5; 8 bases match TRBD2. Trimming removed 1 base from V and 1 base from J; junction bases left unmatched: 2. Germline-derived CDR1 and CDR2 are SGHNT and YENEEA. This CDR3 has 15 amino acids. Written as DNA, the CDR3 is TGTGCCAGCAGCTTAGGAACTAGCGGCCAAGAGACCCAGTACTTC. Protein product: CASSLGTSGQETQYF. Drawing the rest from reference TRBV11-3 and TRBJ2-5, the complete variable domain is EAGVVQSPRYKIIEKKQPVAFWCNPISGHNTLYWYLQNLGQGPELLIRYENEEAVDDSQLPKDRFSAERLKGVDSTLKIQPAELGDSAVYLCASSLGTSGQETQYFGPGTRLLVL.